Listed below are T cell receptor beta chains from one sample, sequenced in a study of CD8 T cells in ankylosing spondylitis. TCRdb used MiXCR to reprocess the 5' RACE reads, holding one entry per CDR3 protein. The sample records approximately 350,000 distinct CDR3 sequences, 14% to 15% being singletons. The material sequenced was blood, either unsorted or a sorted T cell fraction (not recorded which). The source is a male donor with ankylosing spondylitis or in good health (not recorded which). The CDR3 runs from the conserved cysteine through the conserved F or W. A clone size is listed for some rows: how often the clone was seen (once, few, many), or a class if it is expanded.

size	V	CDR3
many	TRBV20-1	CSALRQGGAEAFF
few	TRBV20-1	CSAREAGLLRGYTF
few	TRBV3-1	CASSQDTSRETQYF
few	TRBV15	CATSRDMPVGYTF
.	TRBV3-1	CASSQGTGGDGYTF
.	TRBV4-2	CASSQLAGRANTGELFF
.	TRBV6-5	CASSYSGQGERKTF
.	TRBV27	CASSLYSIDRRSSANEQFF
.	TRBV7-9	CASSFLRGGTEAFF
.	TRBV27	CASSLGRQLEQYF
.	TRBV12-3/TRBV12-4	CASSWTRINNEQFF
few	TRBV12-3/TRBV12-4	CASSPGEPNQPQHF
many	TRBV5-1	CASSLEGYSNTEAFF
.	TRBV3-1	CASSQEWGGGYTF
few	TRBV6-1	CASSRQGGDYGYTF
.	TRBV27	CASSWRQGAFEQYF